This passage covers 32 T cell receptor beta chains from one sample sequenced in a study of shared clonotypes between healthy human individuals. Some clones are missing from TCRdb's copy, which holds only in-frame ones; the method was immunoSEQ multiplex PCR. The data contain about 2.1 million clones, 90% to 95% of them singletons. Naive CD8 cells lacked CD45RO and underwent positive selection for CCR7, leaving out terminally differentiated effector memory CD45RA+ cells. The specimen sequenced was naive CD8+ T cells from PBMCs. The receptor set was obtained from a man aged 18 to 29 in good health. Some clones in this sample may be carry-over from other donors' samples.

CDR3 sequence reads: CASSGGSVQETQYF. The CDR3 coding sequence is TGTGCCAGCAGCGGGGGTAGCGTTCAGGAGACCCAGTACTTC. The chain couples TRBV9 to TRBJ2-5; D is possibly TRBD2 (5 bases). V lost 3 bases to trimming and J lost 5 bases, with 14 bases between them. Germline V gene lookup returns CDR1 SGDLS and CDR2 YYNGEE. The CDR3 is 14 amino acids.

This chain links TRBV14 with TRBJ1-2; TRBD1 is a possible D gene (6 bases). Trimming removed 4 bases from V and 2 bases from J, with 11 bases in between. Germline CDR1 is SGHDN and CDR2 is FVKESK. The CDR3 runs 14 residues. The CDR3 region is CASSPGTTNYGYTF. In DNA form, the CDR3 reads TGTGCCAGCAGCCCGGGGACAACGAACTATGGCTACACCTTC.

CDR3 nucleotide sequence: TGCGCCAGCAGCCAGAGGCGAGCGGGAGGGTTAGGGGAGCAGTTCTTC. It codes for CASSQRRAGGLGEQFF. V usage is TRBV4-1 and J usage is TRBJ2-1; 10 nucleotides agree with TRBD2. Trimming removed 3 bases from V and 10 bases from J; junction bases left unmatched: 12. The CDR3 has 16 residues. Germline assignment: CDR1 MGHRA and CDR2 YSYEKL.

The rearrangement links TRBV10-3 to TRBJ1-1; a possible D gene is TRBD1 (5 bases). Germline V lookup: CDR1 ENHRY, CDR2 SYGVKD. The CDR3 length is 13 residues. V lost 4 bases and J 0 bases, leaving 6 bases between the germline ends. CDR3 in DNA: TGTGCCATCAGTGTAGGGGTGAACACTGAAGCTTTCTTT. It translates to CAISVGVNTEAFF.

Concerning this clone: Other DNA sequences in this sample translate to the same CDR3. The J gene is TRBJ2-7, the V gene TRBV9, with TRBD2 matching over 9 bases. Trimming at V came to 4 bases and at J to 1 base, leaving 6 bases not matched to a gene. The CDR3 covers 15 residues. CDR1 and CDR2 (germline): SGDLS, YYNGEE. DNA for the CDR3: TGTGCCAGCAGCCCCCGGACTAGCGCTTCCTACGAGCAGTACTTC. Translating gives CASSPRTSASYEQYF.

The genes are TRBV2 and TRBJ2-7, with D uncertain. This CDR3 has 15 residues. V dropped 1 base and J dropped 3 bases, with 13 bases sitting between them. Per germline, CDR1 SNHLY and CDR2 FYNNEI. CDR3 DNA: TGTGCCAGCAGTGAAGGGCAGTTGCAGAACTACGAGCAGTACTTC. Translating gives CASSEGQLQNYEQYF. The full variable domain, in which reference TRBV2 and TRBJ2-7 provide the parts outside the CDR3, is EPEVTQTPSHQVTQMGQEVILRCVPISNHLYFYWYRQILGQKVEFLVSFYNNEISEKSEIFDDQFSVERPDGSNFTLKIRSTKLEDSAMYFCASSEGQLQNYEQYFGPGTRLTVT.

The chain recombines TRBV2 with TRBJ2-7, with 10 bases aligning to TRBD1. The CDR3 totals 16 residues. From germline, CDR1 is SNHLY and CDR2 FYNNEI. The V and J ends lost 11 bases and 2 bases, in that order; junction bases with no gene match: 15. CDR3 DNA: TGTGCCGGGTCCCCACGTGGACAGGGGGTTCCCTACGAGCAGTACTTC. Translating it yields CAGSPRGQGVPYEQYF.

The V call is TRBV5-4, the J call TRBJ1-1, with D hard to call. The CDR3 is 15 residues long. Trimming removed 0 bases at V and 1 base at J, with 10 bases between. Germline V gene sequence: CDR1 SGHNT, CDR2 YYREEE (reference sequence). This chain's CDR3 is CASSLVGISNTEAFF. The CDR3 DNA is TGTGCCAGCAGCTTGGTGGGCATATCGAACACTGAAGCTTTCTTT.

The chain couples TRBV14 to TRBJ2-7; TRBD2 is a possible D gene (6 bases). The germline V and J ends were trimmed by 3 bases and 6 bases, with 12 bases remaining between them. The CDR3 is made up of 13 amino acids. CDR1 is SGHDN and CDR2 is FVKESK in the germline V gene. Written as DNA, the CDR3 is TGTGCCAGCAGCCAGGTGGGGGGTAGCGAGCAGTACTTC. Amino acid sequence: CASSQVGGSEQYF.

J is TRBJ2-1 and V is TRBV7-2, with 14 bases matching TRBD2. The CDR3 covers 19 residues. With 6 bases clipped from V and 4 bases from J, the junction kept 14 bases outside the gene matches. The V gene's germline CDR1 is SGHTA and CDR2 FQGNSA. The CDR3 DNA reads TGTGCCAGCAGGACTAGAGAGGGACTAGCGGGAGACTCATACAATGAGCAGTTCTTC. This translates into CASRTREGLAGDSYNEQFF.

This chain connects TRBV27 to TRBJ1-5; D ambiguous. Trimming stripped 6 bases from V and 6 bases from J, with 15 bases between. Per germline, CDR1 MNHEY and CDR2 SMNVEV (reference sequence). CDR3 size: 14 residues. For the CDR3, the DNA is TGTGCCAGCAGAACCGGTGGGAGTATTCAGCCCCAGCATTTT. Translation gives CASRTGGSIQPQHF.

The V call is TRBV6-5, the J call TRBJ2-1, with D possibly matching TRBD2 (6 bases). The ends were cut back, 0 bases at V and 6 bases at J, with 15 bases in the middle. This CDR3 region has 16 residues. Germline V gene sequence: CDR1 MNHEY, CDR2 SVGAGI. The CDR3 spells CASSYSTGEVFNEQFF. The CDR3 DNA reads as TGTGCCAGCAGTTACTCGACCGGGGAGGTTTTCAATGAGCAGTTCTTC.

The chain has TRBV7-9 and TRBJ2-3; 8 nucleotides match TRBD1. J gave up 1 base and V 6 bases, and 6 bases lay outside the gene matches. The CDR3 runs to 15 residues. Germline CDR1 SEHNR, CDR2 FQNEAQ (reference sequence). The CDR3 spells CASSYRGLGTDTQYF. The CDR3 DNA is TGTGCCAGCAGTTACAGGGGGTTAGGCACAGATACGCAGTATTTT.

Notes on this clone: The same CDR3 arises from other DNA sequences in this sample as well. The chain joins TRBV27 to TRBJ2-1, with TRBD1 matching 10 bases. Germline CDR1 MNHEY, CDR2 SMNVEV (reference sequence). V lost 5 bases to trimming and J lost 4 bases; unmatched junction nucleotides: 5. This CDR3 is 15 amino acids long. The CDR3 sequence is CASSPDRGPYNEQFF. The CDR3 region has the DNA TGTGCCAGCAGTCCAGACAGGGGGCCTTACAATGAGCAGTTCTTC.

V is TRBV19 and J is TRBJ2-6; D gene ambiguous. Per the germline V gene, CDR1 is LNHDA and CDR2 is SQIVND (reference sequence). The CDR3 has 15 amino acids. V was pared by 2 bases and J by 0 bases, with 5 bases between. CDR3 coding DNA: TGTGCCAGTAGTATATACAGCTCTGGGGCCAACGTCCTGACTTTC. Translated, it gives CASSIYSSGANVLTF.

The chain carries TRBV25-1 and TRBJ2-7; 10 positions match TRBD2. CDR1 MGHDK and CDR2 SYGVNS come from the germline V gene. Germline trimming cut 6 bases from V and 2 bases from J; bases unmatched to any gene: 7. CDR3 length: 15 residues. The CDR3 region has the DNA TGTGCCAGCAGGGGGAGACTAGCGGGTACCTACGAGCAGTACTTC. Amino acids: CASRGRLAGTYEQYF.

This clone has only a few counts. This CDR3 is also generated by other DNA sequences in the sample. CDR3 region: CAWTVNTEAFF. As DNA, the CDR3 is TGTGCCTGGACCGTGAACACTGAAGCTTTCTTT. The genes are TRBV30 and TRBJ1-1; D gene uncertain. This CDR3 contains 11 residues. Trimming took 4 bases from V and 0 from J, leaving 3 bases between them. CDR1 and CDR2 (germline): GTSNPN, SVGIG (reference sequence).

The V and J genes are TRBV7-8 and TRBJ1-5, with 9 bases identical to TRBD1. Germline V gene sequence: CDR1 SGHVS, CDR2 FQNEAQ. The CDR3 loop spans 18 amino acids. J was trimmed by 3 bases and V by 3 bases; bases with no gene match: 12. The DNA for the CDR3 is TGTGCCAGCAGCTTCTCCCAATCAGACAGGGGGGTCAATCAGCCCCAGCATTTT. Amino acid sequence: CASSFSQSDRGVNQPQHF.

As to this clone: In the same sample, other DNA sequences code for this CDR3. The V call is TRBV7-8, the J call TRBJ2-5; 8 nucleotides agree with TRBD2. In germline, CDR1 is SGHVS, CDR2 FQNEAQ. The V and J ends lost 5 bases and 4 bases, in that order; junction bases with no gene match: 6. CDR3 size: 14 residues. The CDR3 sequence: CASSPGLAGETQYF. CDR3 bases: TGTGCCAGCAGCCCAGGACTAGCTGGAGAGACCCAGTACTTC.

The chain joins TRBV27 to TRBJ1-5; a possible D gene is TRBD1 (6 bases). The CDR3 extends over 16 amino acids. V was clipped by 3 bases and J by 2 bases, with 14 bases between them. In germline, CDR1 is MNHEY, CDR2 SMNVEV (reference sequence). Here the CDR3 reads CASSFRGAEGNQPQHF. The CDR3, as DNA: TGTGCCAGCAGTTTTCGGGGGGCAGAGGGCAATCAGCCCCAGCATTTT.

The CDR3 DNA reads TGCGCCAGCAGCAGAGGGGCTAGCTTTGTCCACGAGCAGTACTTC. Its protein is CASSRGASFVHEQYF. The chain recombines TRBV4-1 with TRBJ2-7; D tentatively fits TRBD1 or TRBD2 (5 bases each). CDR3 size: 15 residues. Germline CDR1 is MGHRA and CDR2 is YSYEKL. Trimming removed 5 bases from V and 5 bases from J, with 19 bases in between.

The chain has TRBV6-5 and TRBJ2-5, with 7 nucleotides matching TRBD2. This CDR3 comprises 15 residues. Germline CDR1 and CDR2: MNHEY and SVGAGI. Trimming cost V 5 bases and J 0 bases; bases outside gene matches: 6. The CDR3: CASSTWGGYQETQYF. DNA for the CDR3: TGTGCCAGCAGTACCTGGGGGGGGTACCAAGAGACCCAGTACTTC.

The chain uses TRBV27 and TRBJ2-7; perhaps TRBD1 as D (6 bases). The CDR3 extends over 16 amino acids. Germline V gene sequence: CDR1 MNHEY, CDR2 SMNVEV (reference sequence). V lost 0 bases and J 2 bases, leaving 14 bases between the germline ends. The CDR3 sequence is CASSLSQGQRTYEQYF. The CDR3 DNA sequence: TGTGCCAGCAGTTTATCACAGGGCCAGAGAACCTACGAGCAGTACTTC.

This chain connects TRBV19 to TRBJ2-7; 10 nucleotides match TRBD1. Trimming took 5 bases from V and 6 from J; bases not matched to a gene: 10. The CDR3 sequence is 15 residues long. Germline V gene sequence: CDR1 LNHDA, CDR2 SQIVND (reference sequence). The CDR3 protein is CASSERTGGWREQYF. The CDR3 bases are TGTGCCAGTAGTGAAAGGACAGGGGGATGGCGCGAGCAGTACTTC.

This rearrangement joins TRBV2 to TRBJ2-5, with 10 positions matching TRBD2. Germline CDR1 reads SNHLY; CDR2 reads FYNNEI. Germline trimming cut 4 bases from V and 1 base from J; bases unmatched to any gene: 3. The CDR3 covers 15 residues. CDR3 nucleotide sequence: TGTGCCAGCAGTGGACTAGCGGGTAGCCAAGAGACCCAGTACTTC. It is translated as CASSGLAGSQETQYF.

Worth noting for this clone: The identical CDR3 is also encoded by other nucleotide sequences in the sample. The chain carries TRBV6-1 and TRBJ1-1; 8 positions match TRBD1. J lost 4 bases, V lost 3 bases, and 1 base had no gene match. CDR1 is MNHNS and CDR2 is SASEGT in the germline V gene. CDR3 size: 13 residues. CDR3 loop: CASSDGQGTEAFF. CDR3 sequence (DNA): TGTGCCAGCAGTGACGGACAGGGCACTGAAGCTTTCTTT.

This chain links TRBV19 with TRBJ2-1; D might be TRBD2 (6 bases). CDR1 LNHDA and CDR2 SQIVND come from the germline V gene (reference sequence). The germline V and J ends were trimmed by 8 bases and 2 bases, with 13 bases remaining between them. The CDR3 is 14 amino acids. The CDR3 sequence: CASAGTETYNEQFF. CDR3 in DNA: TGTGCCAGTGCCGGGACTGAAACCTACAATGAGCAGTTCTTC.

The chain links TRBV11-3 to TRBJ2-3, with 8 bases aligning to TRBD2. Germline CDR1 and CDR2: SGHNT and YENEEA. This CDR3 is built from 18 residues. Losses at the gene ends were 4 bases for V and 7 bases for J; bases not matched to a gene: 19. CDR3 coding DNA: TGTGCCAGCAGCTCCCGCGGGGGGTCGGATTCGGGTCCTTATACGCAGTATTTT. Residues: CASSSRGGSDSGPYTQYF.

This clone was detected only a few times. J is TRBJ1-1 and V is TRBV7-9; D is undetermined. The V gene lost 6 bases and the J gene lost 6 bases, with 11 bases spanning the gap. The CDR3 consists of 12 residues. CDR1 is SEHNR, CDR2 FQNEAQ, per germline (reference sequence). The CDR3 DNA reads TGTGCCAGCAGGCTGGTGGCATCTGAAGCTTTCTTT. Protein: CASRLVASEAFF. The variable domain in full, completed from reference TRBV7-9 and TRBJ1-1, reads DTGVSQNPRHKITKRGQNVTFRCDPISEHNRLYWYRQTLGQGPEFLTYFQNEAQLEKSRLLSDRFSAERPKGSFSTLEIQRTEQGDSAMYLCASRLVASEAFFGQGTRLTVV.

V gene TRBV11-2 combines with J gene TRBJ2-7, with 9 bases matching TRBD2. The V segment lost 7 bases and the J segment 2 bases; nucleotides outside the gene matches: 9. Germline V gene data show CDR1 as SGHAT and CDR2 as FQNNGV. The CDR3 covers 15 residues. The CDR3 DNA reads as TGTGCCAGCACCCCCGGACTAGCGACTACCTACGAGCAGTACTTC. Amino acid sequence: CASTPGLATTYEQYF.

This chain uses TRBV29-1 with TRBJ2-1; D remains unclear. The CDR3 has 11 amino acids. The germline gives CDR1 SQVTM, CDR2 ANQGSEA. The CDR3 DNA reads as TGCAGTGCTAGAGCTGGGAATGAGCAGTTCTTC. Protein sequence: CSARAGNEQFF.

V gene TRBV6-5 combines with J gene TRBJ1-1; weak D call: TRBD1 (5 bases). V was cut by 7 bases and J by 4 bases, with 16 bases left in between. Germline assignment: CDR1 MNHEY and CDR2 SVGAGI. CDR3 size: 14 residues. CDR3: CASTTGPGGTEAFF. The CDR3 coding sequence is TGTGCCAGCACCACGGGACCCGGGGGCACTGAAGCTTTCTTT.